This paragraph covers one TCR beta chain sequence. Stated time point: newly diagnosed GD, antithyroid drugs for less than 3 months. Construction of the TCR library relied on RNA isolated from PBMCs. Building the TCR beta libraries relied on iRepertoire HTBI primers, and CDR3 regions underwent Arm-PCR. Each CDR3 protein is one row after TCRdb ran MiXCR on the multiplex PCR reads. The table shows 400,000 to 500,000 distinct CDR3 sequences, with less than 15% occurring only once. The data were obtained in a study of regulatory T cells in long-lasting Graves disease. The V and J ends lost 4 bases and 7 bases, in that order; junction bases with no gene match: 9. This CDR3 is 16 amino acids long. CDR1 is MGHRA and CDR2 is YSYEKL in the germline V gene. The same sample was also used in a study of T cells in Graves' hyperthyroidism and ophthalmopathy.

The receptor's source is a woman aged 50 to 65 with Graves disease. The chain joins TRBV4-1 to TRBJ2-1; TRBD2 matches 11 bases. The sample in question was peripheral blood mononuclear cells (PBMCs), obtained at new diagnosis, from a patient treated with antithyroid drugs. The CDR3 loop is CASSLSLAGVENEQFF. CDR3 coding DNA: TGCGCCAGCAGCCTCTCACTAGCGGGAGTGGAGAATGAGCAGTTCTTC.